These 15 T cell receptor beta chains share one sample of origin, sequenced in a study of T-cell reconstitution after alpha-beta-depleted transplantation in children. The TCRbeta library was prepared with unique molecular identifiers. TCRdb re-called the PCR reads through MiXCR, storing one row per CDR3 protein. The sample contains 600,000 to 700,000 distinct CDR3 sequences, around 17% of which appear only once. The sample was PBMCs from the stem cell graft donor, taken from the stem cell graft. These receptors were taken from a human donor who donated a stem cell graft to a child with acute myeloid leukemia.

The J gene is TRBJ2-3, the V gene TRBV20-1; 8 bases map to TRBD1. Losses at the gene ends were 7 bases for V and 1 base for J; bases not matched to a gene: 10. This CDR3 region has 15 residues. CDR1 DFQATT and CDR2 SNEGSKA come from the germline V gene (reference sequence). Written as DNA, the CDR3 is TGCAGTGTTCCACCCCGGGACAGGCGCACAGATACGCAGTATTTT. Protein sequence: CSVPPRDRRTDTQYF.

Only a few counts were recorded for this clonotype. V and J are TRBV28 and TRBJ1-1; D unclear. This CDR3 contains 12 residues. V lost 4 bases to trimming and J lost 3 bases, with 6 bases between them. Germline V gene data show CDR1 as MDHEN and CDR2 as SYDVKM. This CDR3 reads CASSWRYTEAFF. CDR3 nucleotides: TGTGCCAGCAGTTGGAGGTACACTGAAGCTTTCTTT. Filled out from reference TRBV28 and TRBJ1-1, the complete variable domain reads DVKVTQSSRYLVKRTGEKVFLECVQDMDHENMFWYRQDPGLGLRLIYFSYDVKMKEKGDIPEGYSVSREKKERFSLILESASTNQTSMYLCASSWRYTEAFFGQGTRLTVV.

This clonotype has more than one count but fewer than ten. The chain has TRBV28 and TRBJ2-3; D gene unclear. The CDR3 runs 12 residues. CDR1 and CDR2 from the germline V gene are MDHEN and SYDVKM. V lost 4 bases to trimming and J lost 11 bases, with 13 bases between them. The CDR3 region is CASSSGGFWQYF. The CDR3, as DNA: TGTGCCAGCAGTTCCGGTGGTTTCTGGCAGTATTTT.

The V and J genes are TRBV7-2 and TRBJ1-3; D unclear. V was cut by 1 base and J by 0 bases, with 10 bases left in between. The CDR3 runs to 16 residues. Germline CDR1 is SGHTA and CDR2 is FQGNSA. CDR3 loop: CASSLEGHPSGNTIYF. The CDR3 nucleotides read TGTGCCAGCAGCTTAGAGGGCCATCCCTCTGGAAACACCATATATTTT. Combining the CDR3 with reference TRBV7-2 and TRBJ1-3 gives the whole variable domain GAGVSQSPSNKVTEKGKDVELRCDPISGHTALYWYRQSLGQGLEFLIYFQGNSAPDKSGLPSDRFSAERTGGSVSTLTIQRTQQEDSAVYLCASSLEGHPSGNTIYFGEGSWLTVV.

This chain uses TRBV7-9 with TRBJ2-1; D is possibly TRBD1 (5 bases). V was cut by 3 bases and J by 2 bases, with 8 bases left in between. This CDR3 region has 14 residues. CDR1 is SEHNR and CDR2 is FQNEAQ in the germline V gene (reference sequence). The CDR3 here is CASSFFRAYNEQFF. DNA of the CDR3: TGTGCCAGCAGCTTTTTCAGGGCCTACAATGAGCAGTTCTTC.

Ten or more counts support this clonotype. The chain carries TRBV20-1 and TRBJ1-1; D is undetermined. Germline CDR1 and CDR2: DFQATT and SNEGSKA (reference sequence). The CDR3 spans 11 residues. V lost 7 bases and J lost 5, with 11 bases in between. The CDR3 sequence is CSVIWKTEAFF. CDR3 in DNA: TGCAGTGTCATATGGAAGACTGAAGCTTTCTTT.

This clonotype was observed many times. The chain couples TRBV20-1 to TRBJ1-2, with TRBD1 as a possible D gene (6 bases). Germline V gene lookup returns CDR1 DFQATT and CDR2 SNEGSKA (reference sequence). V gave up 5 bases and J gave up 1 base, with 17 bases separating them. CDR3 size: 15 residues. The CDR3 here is CSAVTGPTLNYGYTF. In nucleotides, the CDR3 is TGCAGTGCTGTTACAGGGCCCACCCTTAACTATGGCTACACCTTC.

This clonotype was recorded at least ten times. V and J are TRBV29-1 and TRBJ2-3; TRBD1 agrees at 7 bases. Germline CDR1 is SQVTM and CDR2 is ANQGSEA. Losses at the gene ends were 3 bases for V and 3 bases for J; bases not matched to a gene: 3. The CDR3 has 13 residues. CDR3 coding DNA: TGCAGCGTTGACGGCAGGGGGACAGATACGCAGTATTTT. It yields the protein CSVDGRGTDTQYF.

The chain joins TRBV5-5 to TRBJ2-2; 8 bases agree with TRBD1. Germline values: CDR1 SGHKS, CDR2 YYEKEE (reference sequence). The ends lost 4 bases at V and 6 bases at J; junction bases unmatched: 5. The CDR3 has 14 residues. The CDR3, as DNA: TGTGCCAGCAGCCCTCAACAGGGGGCCGGGGAGCTGTTTTTT. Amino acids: CASSPQQGAGELFF.

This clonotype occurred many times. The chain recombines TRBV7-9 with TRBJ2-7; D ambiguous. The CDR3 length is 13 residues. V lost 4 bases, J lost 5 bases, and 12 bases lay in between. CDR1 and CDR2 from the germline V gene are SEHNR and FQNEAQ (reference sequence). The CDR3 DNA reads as TGTGCCAGCAGCTCCCGTCTAACTGACGAGCAGTACTTC. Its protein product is CASSSRLTDEQYF.

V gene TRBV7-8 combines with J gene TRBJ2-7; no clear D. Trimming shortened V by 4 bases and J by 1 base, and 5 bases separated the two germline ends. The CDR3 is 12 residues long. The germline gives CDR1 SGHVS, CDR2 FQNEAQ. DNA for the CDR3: TGTGCCAGCAGCTCTAAATCCTACGAGCAGTACTTC. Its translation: CASSSKSYEQYF.

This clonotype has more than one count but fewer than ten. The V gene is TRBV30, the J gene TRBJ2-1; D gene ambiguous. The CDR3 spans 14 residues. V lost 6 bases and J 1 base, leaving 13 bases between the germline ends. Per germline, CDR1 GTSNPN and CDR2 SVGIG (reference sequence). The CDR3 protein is CACHPEVSYNEQFF. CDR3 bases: TGTGCCTGCCACCCTGAGGTGTCCTACAATGAGCAGTTCTTC.

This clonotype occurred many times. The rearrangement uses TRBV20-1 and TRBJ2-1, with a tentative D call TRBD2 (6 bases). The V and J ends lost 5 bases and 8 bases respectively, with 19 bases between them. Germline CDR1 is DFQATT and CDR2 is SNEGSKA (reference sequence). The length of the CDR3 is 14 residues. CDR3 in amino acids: CSAPRLVGGHEQFF. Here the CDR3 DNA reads TGCAGTGCTCCCCGACTAGTGGGGGGACATGAGCAGTTCTTC.

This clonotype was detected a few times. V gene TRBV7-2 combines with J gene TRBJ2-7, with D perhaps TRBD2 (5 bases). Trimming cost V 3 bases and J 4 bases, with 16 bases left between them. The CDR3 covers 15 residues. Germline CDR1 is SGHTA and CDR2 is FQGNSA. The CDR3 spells CASSLGTRSGYEQYV. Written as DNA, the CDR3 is TGTGCCAGCAGCTTGGGCACTAGATCAGGTTACGAGCAGTACGTC.

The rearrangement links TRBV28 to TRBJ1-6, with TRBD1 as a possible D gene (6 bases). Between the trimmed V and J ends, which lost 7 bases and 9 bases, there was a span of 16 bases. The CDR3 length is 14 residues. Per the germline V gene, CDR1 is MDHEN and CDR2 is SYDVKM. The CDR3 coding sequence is TGTGCCAGCACGGGGGGCCAGTGGAGTTCACCCCTCCACTTT. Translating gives CASTGGQWSSPLHF.